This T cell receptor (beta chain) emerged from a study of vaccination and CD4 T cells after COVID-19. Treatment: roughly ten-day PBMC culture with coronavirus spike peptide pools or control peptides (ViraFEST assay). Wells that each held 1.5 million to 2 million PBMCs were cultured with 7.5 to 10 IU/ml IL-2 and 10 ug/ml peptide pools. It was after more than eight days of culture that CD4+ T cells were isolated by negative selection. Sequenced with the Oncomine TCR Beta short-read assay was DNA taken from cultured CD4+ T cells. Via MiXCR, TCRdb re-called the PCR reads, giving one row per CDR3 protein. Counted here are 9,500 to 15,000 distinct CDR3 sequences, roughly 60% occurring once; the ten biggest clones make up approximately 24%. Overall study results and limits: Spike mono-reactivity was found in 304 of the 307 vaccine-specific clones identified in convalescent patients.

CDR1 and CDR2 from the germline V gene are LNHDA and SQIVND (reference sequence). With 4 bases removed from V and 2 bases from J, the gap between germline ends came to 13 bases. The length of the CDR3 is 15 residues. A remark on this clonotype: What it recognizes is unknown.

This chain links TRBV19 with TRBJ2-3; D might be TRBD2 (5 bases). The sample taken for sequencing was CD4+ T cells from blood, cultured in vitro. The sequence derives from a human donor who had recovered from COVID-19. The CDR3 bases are TGTGCCAGTAGTAATCTAGCCCGATACACAGATACGCAGTATTTT. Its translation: CASSNLARYTDTQYF.